This T cell receptor beta chain appears in the sequencing data of a study of type 1 and type 2 diabetes patients (dated by TCRdb to 2016 to 2017). As for the study more broadly: About 9 type 1 diabetes patients, a few type 2 diabetes patients and about 6 nondiabetic controls, all recruited in China, made up the cohort. Across the study, CD4+ and CD8+ T cells were positively selected from PBMCs by means of CD4 or CD8 MicroBeads on MACS columns. A total of some 19 million paired-end reads was generated across the whole study. The study profiled TCRbeta repertoires by high-throughput sequencing to compare type 1 diabetes, type 2 diabetes and nondiabetic individuals. Type 2 diabetes patients were included as a disease comparison group for the type 1 diabetes patients. Similar V gene usage was observed when approximately 20-cycle and roughly 27-cycle amplification were compared, suggesting similar primer efficiencies and random PCR bias. The TCRbeta libraries underwent paired-end sequencing on Illumina HiSeq 2000 or MiSeq instruments.

Every diabetic patient fulfilled standard classification criteria for type 1 or type 2 diabetes, and glucose and C-peptide were evaluated using WHO-recommended methods. Exclusion applied to any donor with other autoimmune diseases or infections within the previous four weeks. Roughly 10 milliliters of peripheral blood were collected from each participant. LymphoPrep density separation was used to isolate PBMCs. There are 13 amino acids in the CDR3, from cysteine to phenylalanine inclusive. The sequence is cut down to CDR3 DNA, 39 bases in frame from base 1. Clipping removes 4 bases from V and 9 bases from J, with 3 as the unmatched junction base count. CDR1 is given as SNHLY and CDR2 as FYNNEI, both from the germline V gene. The sample was run on an Illumina MiSeq. For TCRbeta CDR3 amplification, the template was genomic DNA taken from the sorted T cell subsets. Multiplex PCR with 30 forward and 13 reverse primers amplified the TCRbeta CDR3 region. After the PCR products were purified with AMPure XP beads, a second PCR of about 24 cycles was run to add indices and adaptors. Libraries were gel-purified using the QIAquick Gel Extraction Kit before sequencing. The source study handled its data this way. Paired-end reads were merged with FLASH and aligned to IMGT V, D and J germline references using IgBLAST. Reads with less than 70% alignment identity to germline references were removed, leaving 11,114,426 reads across the study. IMGT definitions were followed to assign CDR3 boundaries, reading frame and productivity. Highly-expanded clones were defined as clones at or above 1% of reads, and diversity was measured by normalized Shannon entropy. Unpaired two-tailed t-tests were used to test for differences in Shannon entropy between groups. TCRdb handled the public reads itself, with Q25 trimming in fastp and clone calling in MiXCR, and kept productive beta chains. All rows with the same CDR3 protein become a single entry with the most common DNA and genes. It is TCRdb's table, rather than the study itself, that gives the V and J calls and clone size. This sample lists a few hundred thousand distinct CDR3 sequences; roughly 48% were detected once. Clones ranked in the top ten supply about 13% of the sample.

This clonotype was found many times. It has no known antigen specificity. No much larger clonotype is one base removed from it; base qualities were not supplied. On the study overall, not on this receptor specifically: Type 2 diabetes repertoires showed high diversity, significantly greater than type 1 diabetes repertoires in both CD4+ and CD8+ T cells. V and J gene usage patterns of type 2 diabetes and control samples were highly correlated, averaging approximately 0.97 between samples. Study groups were not matched for age and gender, which possibly biased interpretation. Few highly-expanded CD4+ clones, median one, were found in type 2 diabetes patients, accounting for a median about 4.1% of reads. Since just a limited number of T2D and control samples were sequenced, some T1D-only HECs might also appear in more T2D or control samples.

The sequence was collected from a man younger than 35 with type 2 diabetes. The source material was peripheral blood mononuclear cells (PBMCs). The chain is made from TRBV2 and TRBJ1-6; the central 7 bases match TRBD1. The bases read TGTGCCAGCAGTGGAAACAGGGGTTCACCCCTCCACTTT. Translated, this is CASSGNRGSPLHF.